This T cell receptor beta chain was identified in a study of T cell responses to AZD1222 COVID-19 vaccine. The overall study: Second-dose intervals of approximately 4 or approximately 12 weeks were pooled. Whole-study results and caveats: At baseline, just a handful of AZD1222 recipients tested seropositive. Unmutated variant regions reportedly attract nearly half of all spike-specific TCRs. Increased Spike-specific TCR breadth and depth were observed after two AZD1222 doses.

This clone was seen a few times. Its specificity is not known. Clones were sequenced by immunoSEQ multiplex PCR, and TCRdb holds only the in-frame ones, with some missing. The sample has approximately 180,000 clones, around 92% seen once. This CDR3 is built from 10 residues. V lost 5 bases and J 11 bases, leaving 12 bases between the germline ends. In germline, CDR1 is DFQATT, CDR2 SNEGSKA (reference sequence). V usage is TRBV20-1 and J usage is TRBJ1-1; D remains unclear. The clonotype comes from an adult in good health. The sample here was peripheral blood, taken on day 0 of AZD1222 vaccination. The CDR3 protein is CSALAVRAFF. The CDR3 DNA sequence: TGCAGTGCTCTGGCGGTGCGCGCTTTCTTT.